Following are 32 T cell receptor beta chains from one sample sequenced in a study of spatial heterogeneity in lung cancer. Sample time point: sample taken at primary tumor resection. TCRdb processed the 5' RACE reads anew with MiXCR; each CDR3 protein has one entry. The repertoire holds approximately 8,000 distinct CDR3 sequences, with approximately 8.2% as singletons. The study, taken as a whole, reports: Counts of expanded alpha and beta TCRs within tumors tracked the tumor nonsynonymous mutation count.

These receptors are not linked to any known antigen. The sequencing used lung tumor tissue, collected at surgery. The receptors were sampled from a male donor with early-stage non-small cell lung cancer.

This clonotype is categorized as medium-sized. The chain combines TRBV28 with TRBJ1-5, with 7 bases lining up with TRBD1. Trimming cost V 5 bases and J 2 bases; bases outside gene matches: 0. This CDR3 is built from 13 residues. Looked up from germline, CDR1 is MDHEN and CDR2 is SYDVKM. The CDR3 reads CASSTGGNQPQHF. CDR3 in DNA: TGTGCCAGCAGTACAGGGGGCAATCAGCCCCAGCATTTT.

This clonotype is medium-sized (0.01 to 0.1%). This chain connects TRBV13 to TRBJ2-1; D possibly corresponds to TRBD2 (6 bases). The V and J ends lost 2 bases and 7 bases respectively, with 15 bases between them. CDR3 size: 15 residues. Germline lookup yields CDR1 PRHDT and CDR2 FYEKMQ (reference sequence). CDR3 in amino acids: CASSLTSLGLNEQFF. The CDR3 DNA follows: TGTGCCAGCAGCTTAACAAGTCTAGGACTAAATGAGCAGTTCTTC.

This chain connects TRBV10-3 to TRBJ2-2; D gene uncertain. Germline-derived CDR1 and CDR2 are ENHRY and SYGVKD. V was cut by 1 base and J by 0 bases, with 9 bases left in between. The CDR3 is 16 residues long. CDR3 sequence (DNA): TGTGCCATCAGTGAGTGGGGTCTCGCGAACACCGGGGAGCTGTTTTTT. Translating it yields CAISEWGLANTGELFF.

There are many counts of this clonotype. The chain links TRBV7-9 to TRBJ2-7; a possible D gene is TRBD1 (5 bases). This CDR3 has 13 residues. In germline, CDR1 is SEHNR, CDR2 FQNEAQ (reference sequence). Trimming removed 4 bases from V and 6 bases from J, with 13 bases in between. The CDR3 is CASSSRDSREQYF. As DNA, the CDR3 is TGTGCCAGCAGCTCGCGAGACAGTCGCGAGCAGTACTTC.

There are many counts of this clonotype. The chain uses TRBV12-3 or TRBV12-4 and TRBJ2-7; D possibly corresponds to TRBD1 (5 bases). The CDR3 length is 13 residues. V dropped 7 bases and J dropped 6 bases, with 16 bases sitting between them. The chain's CDR3 is CASTLNRRGEQYF. The CDR3 DNA sequence: TGTGCCAGCACTCTAAACAGAAGGGGCGAGCAGTACTTC.

This clonotype was found a few times. This chain uses TRBV7-3 with TRBJ2-1; D not resolved. V was trimmed by 1 base and J by 5 bases, leaving 6 bases between them. Germline CDR1 SGHTA, CDR2 FQGTGA. This CDR3 comprises 13 residues. CDR3 in DNA: TGTGCCAGCAGCTTAATGGCGGACAATGAGCAGTTCTTC. It codes for CASSLMADNEQFF.

This clonotype is medium-sized by share. The rearrangement joins TRBV11-2 to TRBJ2-5, with a tentative D call TRBD1 (7 bases). The CDR3 runs to 13 residues. Germline lookup yields CDR1 SGHAT and CDR2 FQNNGV. The V and J ends lost 5 bases and 7 bases respectively, with 14 bases between them. This CDR3 reads CASSMEGAGTQYF. The CDR3 DNA reads as TGTGCCAGCAGCATGGAGGGGGCGGGGACCCAGTACTTC.

By frequency in the sample, this clonotype is medium-sized. The CDR3 coding sequence is TGTGCCAGCAGTGAATTCCTTTCGGGGACAGATACGCAGTATTTT. Translation: CASSEFLSGTDTQYF. This rearrangement joins TRBV25-1 to TRBJ2-3, with a tentative D call TRBD2 (5 bases). This CDR3 spans 15 amino acids. Germline values: CDR1 MGHDK, CDR2 SYGVNS. Trimming cost V 1 base and J 3 bases, with 11 bases left between them. The variable domain in full, with the rest retrieved from reference TRBV25-1 and TRBJ2-3, is EADIYQTPRYLVIGTGKKITLECSQTMGHDKMYWYQQDPGMELHLIHYSYGVNSTEKGDLSSESTVSRIRTEHFPLTLESARPSHTSQYLCASSEFLSGTDTQYFGPGTRLTVL.

This clonotype was observed at least ten times. This CDR3 is CASSPLGGEQYF. For the CDR3, the DNA is TGTGCCAGCAGCCCACTGGGGGGAGAGCAGTACTTC. V is TRBV5-6 and J is TRBJ2-7; maybe TRBD2 (6 bases). V was trimmed by 4 bases and J by 7 bases, leaving 12 bases between them. CDR1 and CDR2 from the germline V gene are SGHDT and YYEEEE. The CDR3 has 12 residues.

This clonotype is judged medium-sized (0.01 to 0.1%). The V call is TRBV4-3, the J call TRBJ2-1; tentatively, D is TRBD1 or TRBD2 (7 bases each). From germline, CDR1 is LGHNA and CDR2 YSLEER. V shed 0 bases and J shed 3 bases, with 18 bases lying between them. This CDR3 is 18 amino acids long. The CDR3 protein is CASSQDRGGLADYNEQFF. The CDR3 nucleotides are TGCGCCAGCAGCCAAGATCGAGGGGGCCTAGCGGACTACAATGAGCAGTTCTTC.

This clonotype was counted many times. The gene calls are TRBV11-2 and TRBJ1-1; 7 bases match TRBD1. V lost 1 base, J lost 0 bases, and 8 bases stayed unmatched. CDR1 and CDR2 from the germline V gene are SGHAT and FQNNGV. The CDR3 has 17 residues. The CDR3 spells CASSLGGGGYVNTEAFF. The CDR3 DNA reads TGTGCCAGCAGCTTAGGAGGGGGCGGTTATGTGAACACTGAAGCTTTCTTT. Based on the CDR3 plus reference TRBV11-2 and TRBJ1-1, the full variable domain is EAGVAQSPRYKIIEKRQSVAFWCNPISGHATLYWYQQILGQGPKLLIQFQNNGVVDDSQLPKDRFSAERLKGVDSTLKIQPAKLEDSAVYLCASSLGGGGYVNTEAFFGQGTRLTVV.

By share of the sample, this clonotype is medium-sized. The V call is TRBV20-1, the J call TRBJ2-1, with D unresolved. Germline V lookup: CDR1 DFQATT, CDR2 SNEGSKA (reference sequence). V lost 6 bases to trimming and J lost 8 bases, with 11 bases between them. This CDR3 is 11 amino acids long. CDR3 residues: CSAERSDEQFF. The CDR3 DNA reads as TGCAGTGCGGAGAGGTCCGATGAGCAGTTCTTC.

Many counts were recorded for this clonotype. The CDR3 loop is CASSLGQVGETQYF. The CDR3 DNA reads TGCGCCAGCAGCTTGGGGCAGGTGGGGGAGACCCAGTACTTC. The rearrangement links TRBV5-1 to TRBJ2-5, with D unclear. Germline V gene data show CDR1 as SGHRS and CDR2 as YFSETQ. The V and J ends lost 0 bases and 5 bases respectively, with 11 bases between them. This CDR3 is 14 amino acids long. The complete variable domain, with remaining parts taken from reference TRBV5-1 and TRBJ2-5, reads KAGVTQTPRYLIKTRGQQVTLSCSPISGHRSVSWYQQTPGQGLQFLFEYFSETQRNKGNFPGRFSGRQFSNSRSEMNVSTLELGDSALYLCASSLGQVGETQYFGPGTRLLVL.

This clonotype is medium-sized. This chain connects TRBV7-2 to TRBJ2-1, with 13 positions matching TRBD2. There are 16 residues in the CDR3. V dropped 1 base and J dropped 6; count of bases not matched to a gene: 3. CDR1 SGHTA and CDR2 FQGNSA come from the germline V gene. CDR3 sequence (DNA): TGTGCCAGCAGCTTAGAAGGGACTAGCGGGACCAATGAGCAGTTCTTC. Translation: CASSLEGTSGTNEQFF.

This clonotype was found many times. This chain links TRBV7-2 with TRBJ2-1, with 9 bases matching TRBD2. CDR1 is SGHTA and CDR2 is FQGNSA in the germline V gene. The CDR3 spans 15 residues. J gave up 8 bases and V 5 bases, and 10 bases lay outside the gene matches. DNA of the CDR3: TGTGCCAGCAGCCCCGGGACTAGCCGTTCTTATGAGCAGTTCTTC. This encodes CASSPGTSRSYEQFF.

The J gene is TRBJ2-7, the V gene TRBV5-1; 10 bases match TRBD2. Matching the DNA end better, TRBJ2-1 makes the J call doubtful. CDR3 length: 14 amino acids. Germline CDR1 reads SGHRS; CDR2 reads YFSETQ. Here the CDR3 reads CASRRAGGPGEQFF. The CDR3 DNA sequence: TGCGCCAGCAGAAGAGCGGGGGGGCCTGGAGAGCAGTTCTTC.

At least ten counts were recorded for this clonotype. The V gene is TRBV20-1, the J gene TRBJ1-6; D is ambiguous. The CDR3 consists of 16 residues. The V and J ends lost 0 bases and 0 bases respectively, with 9 bases between them. Germline V CDR1 and CDR2: DFQATT, SNEGSKA (reference sequence). The CDR3 DNA follows: TGCAGTGCTAGAGACGACACTAGCTCCTATAATTCACCCCTCCACTTT. Translating gives CSARDDTSSYNSPLHF.

This clonotype came up many times. The gene calls are TRBV29-1 and TRBJ1-5; possibly TRBD1 for D (5 bases). This CDR3 is 14 amino acids long. Germline lookup yields CDR1 SQVTM and CDR2 ANQGSEA. V lost 6 bases to trimming and J lost 0 bases, with 12 bases between them. In DNA, the CDR3 is TGCAGCGTCAGGGAGAGGGGTAGCAATCAGCCCCAGCATTTT. It yields the protein CSVRERGSNQPQHF.

This clonotype was picked up many times. The chain uses TRBV19 and TRBJ2-6; possible D gene TRBD2, 5 bases. V lost 7 bases and J 0 bases, leaving 10 bases between the germline ends. The CDR3 has 15 residues. Germline V CDR1 and CDR2: LNHDA, SQIVND (reference sequence). CDR3 loop: CASNLGSSGANVLTF. The CDR3 DNA reads as TGTGCCAGTAATTTAGGGAGCTCTGGGGCCAACGTCCTGACTTTC.

By proportion, this clonotype is medium-sized. CDR3 protein: CASRTAGGLGNEQFF. In DNA form, the CDR3 reads TGCGCCAGCAGGACGGCGGGAGGGCTCGGAAATGAGCAGTTCTTC. The chain couples TRBV10-2 to TRBJ2-1; 9 bases fit TRBD2. The CDR3 has 15 residues. Germline V gene data show CDR1 as WSHSY and CDR2 as SAAADI. J was trimmed by 7 bases and V by 6 bases; bases with no gene match: 10.

This clonotype was counted ten times or more. The CDR3 here is CASSETGIDSGEQYF. CDR3 DNA: TGTGCCAGCAGTGAGACAGGGATTGATTCGGGCGAGCAGTACTTC. V gene TRBV6-1 combines with J gene TRBJ2-7; the match to TRBD1 covers 7 bases. This CDR3 has 15 amino acids. Per germline, CDR1 MNHNS and CDR2 SASEGT. J gave up 6 bases and V 3 bases, and 11 bases lay outside the gene matches.

By its share, this clonotype is medium-sized. This rearrangement joins TRBV28 to TRBJ1-1; D unresolved. Germline V gene sequence: CDR1 MDHEN, CDR2 SYDVKM. Trimming removed 6 bases from V and 5 bases from J, with 10 bases in between. The CDR3 is 12 amino acids. The CDR3, as DNA: TGTGCCAGCAGGCAGGAGCTAACTGAAGCTTTCTTT. Its protein product is CASRQELTEAFF.

By share, this clonotype ranks as medium-sized (0.01 to 0.1%). V is TRBV27 and J is TRBJ2-3; D may be TRBD2 (5 bases). CDR3 length: 14 amino acids. V gave up 8 bases and J gave up 3 bases, with 15 bases separating them. CDR1 and CDR2 (germline): MNHEY, SMNVEV (reference sequence). CDR3 sequence: CASGTGGFTDTQYF. CDR3 nucleotide sequence: TGTGCCAGCGGAACCGGCGGGTTTACAGATACGCAGTATTTT.

This clonotype was recorded at least ten times. The rearrangement links TRBV20-1 to TRBJ1-1; D gene uncertain. Germline lookup yields CDR1 DFQATT and CDR2 SNEGSKA (reference sequence). V was trimmed by 6 bases and J by 1 base, leaving 15 bases between them. The CDR3 consists of 14 residues. The CDR3, as DNA: TGCAGTGCACTCCAGGACTCTACGAACACTGAAGCTTTCTTT. Translation gives CSALQDSTNTEAFF.

This clonotype is deemed medium-sized (0.01 to 0.1%). The V call is TRBV5-1, the J call TRBJ2-3; 11 nucleotides match TRBD2. After removal of 3 bases from V and 4 bases from J, the junction contained 7 bases not matched to a gene. The CDR3 length is 16 residues. In germline, CDR1 is SGHRS, CDR2 YFSETQ. CDR3 sequence: CASSSGTSGWADTQYF. The CDR3 DNA reads as TGCGCCAGCAGCTCGGGGACTAGCGGCTGGGCAGATACGCAGTATTTT.

In its sample, this clonotype ranks as medium-sized (0.01 to 0.1%). The chain has TRBV11-2 and TRBJ2-7; D perhaps matches TRBD1 (5 bases). The CDR3 totals 14 residues. Germline V gene data show CDR1 as SGHAT and CDR2 as FQNNGV. With 1 base removed from V and 3 bases from J, the gap between germline ends came to 10 bases. This chain's CDR3 is CASSLGQTFYEQYF. As DNA, the CDR3 is TGTGCCAGCAGCTTAGGACAGACCTTCTACGAGCAGTACTTC.

In this sample, this clonotype is medium-sized. This chain uses TRBV2 with TRBJ1-6; TRBD1 matches at 8 bases. The CDR3 covers 16 residues. V lost 2 bases, J lost 5 bases, and 5 bases stayed unmatched. Germline lookup yields CDR1 SNHLY and CDR2 FYNNEI. In nucleotides, the CDR3 is TGTGCCAGCAGTGAAAGGCAGGGGGCAGATAATTCACCCCTCCACTTT. Its translation: CASSERQGADNSPLHF.

By frequency in the sample, this clonotype is medium-sized (0.01 to 0.1%). The chain carries TRBV5-5 and TRBJ2-5; the D gene could be TRBD1 or TRBD2 (5 bases each). V gave up 0 bases and J gave up 3 bases, with 9 bases separating them. This CDR3 spans 14 amino acids. Looked up from germline, CDR1 is SGHKS and CDR2 is YYEKEE (reference sequence). The CDR3, as DNA: TGTGCCAGCAGCTTGGCCGGGACGGAAGAGACCCAGTACTTC. Translating gives CASSLAGTEETQYF.

This clonotype rates as medium-sized. V usage is TRBV28 and J usage is TRBJ2-7; TRBD1 aligns across 9 bases. The junction had 18 bases not matched to a gene; V was cut back by 6 bases and J by 0 bases. Germline CDR1 MDHEN, CDR2 SYDVKM. This CDR3 region has 19 residues. DNA for the CDR3: TGTGCCAGCAGGCCTCTCCGGGACAGGGTTGAAAAAAGCTCCTACGAGCAGTACTTC. This gives the protein CASRPLRDRVEKSSYEQYF.

This clonotype was picked up many times. The chain combines TRBV20-1 with TRBJ2-7; perhaps TRBD2 as D (6 bases). Trimming shortened V by 5 bases and J by 2 bases, and 16 bases separated the two germline ends. The germline CDR1 and CDR2 sequences are DFQATT and SNEGSKA (reference sequence). The CDR3 contains 14 residues. The CDR3, as DNA: TGCAGTGCTGCCCGGGGTAGCGGTGCCTACGAGCAGTACTTC. It yields the protein CSAARGSGAYEQYF.

This clonotype was counted ten times or more. The chain carries TRBV7-9 and TRBJ2-6, with 8 bases matching TRBD1. V lost 2 bases, J lost 2 bases, and 11 bases stayed unmatched. CDR1 is SEHNR and CDR2 is FQNEAQ in the germline V gene (reference sequence). The CDR3 extends over 19 amino acids. For the CDR3, the DNA is TGTGCCAGCAGCTTACAGTGGGACAGGCCCCGTACTGGGGCCAACGTCCTGACTTTC. Protein product: CASSLQWDRPRTGANVLTF.

This clonotype is medium-sized by share. This chain uses TRBV5-1 with TRBJ2-1; possible D gene TRBD1, 5 bases. CDR3 length: 15 amino acids. Germline-derived CDR1 and CDR2 are SGHRS and YFSETQ. The V gene lost 1 base and the J gene lost 5 bases, with 13 bases spanning the gap. The CDR3 coding sequence is TGCGCCAGCAGCTTGTCAGGGCCGCCAAACAATGAGCAGTTCTTC. It codes for CASSLSGPPNNEQFF.